Shown below are 19 T cell receptor beta chains from a single sample sequenced in a study of blood T cell repertoires in COVID-19. The method was immunoSEQ multiplex PCR; TCRdb's version includes in-frame clones alone and lacks a portion of them. The repertoire holds some 160,000 clones, with roughly 90% as singletons. The sequenced material came from peripheral blood. The receptor source for this set is a man aged 60-69 years with acute or convalescent COVID-19.

The chain uses TRBV19 and TRBJ1-2; no definite D call. Deletions cut 1 base from V and 4 bases from J, with 16 bases between. The CDR3 covers 16 residues. Germline-derived CDR1 and CDR2 are LNHDA and SQIVND (reference sequence). CDR3 sequence: CASSIGTRPLIYGYTF. The CDR3 DNA follows: TGTGCCAGTAGTATAGGGACTCGTCCCTTGATCTATGGCTACACCTTC.

The rearrangement links TRBV6-5 to TRBJ1-2; 8 bases fit TRBD1. There are 16 residues in the CDR3. Trimming took 2 bases from V and 7 from J; bases not matched to a gene: 12. In germline, CDR1 is MNHEY, CDR2 SVGAGI. CDR3 in DNA: TGTGCCAGCAGTTACAGTGGGGGGCAGGGGGCAGGTGGCTACACCTTC. Its translation: CASSYSGGQGAGGYTF.

The CDR3 region has the DNA TGCGCCAGCAGCCTGTCTAGCACAGATACGCAGTATTTT. It encodes CASSLSSTDTQYF. V gene TRBV5-1 combines with J gene TRBJ2-3; D ambiguous. CDR3 size: 13 residues. Germline V gene lookup returns CDR1 SGHRS and CDR2 YFSETQ. V lost 4 bases, J lost 0 bases, and 6 bases lay in between.

The CDR3: CASLGQTNTEAFF. The CDR3 bases are TGTGCCAGTCTGGGACAGACCAACACTGAAGCTTTCTTT. The gene calls are TRBV19 and TRBJ1-1, with 7 bases aligning to TRBD1. This CDR3 has 13 amino acids. The ends lost 8 bases at V and 2 bases at J; junction bases unmatched: 5. Germline loops: CDR1 LNHDA, CDR2 SQIVND (reference sequence). The full variable domain, rest sourced from reference TRBV19 and TRBJ1-1, is DGGITQSPKYLFRKEGQNVTLSCEQNLNHDAMYWYRQDPGQGLRLIYYSQIVNDFQKGDIAEGYSVSREKKESFPLTVTSAQKNPTAFYLCASLGQTNTEAFFGQGTRLTVV.

The chain recombines TRBV6-5 with TRBJ2-4; D not certain. Trimming removed 4 bases from V and 5 bases from J, with 9 bases in between. CDR1 is MNHEY and CDR2 is SVGAGI in the germline V gene. This CDR3 is built from 13 residues. The CDR3 protein is CASSFPRQNIQYF. Here the CDR3 DNA reads TGTGCCAGCAGTTTCCCCCGTCAAAACATTCAGTACTTC.

The chain combines TRBV6-5 with TRBJ2-7; D possibly corresponds to TRBD2 (7 bases). The CDR3 runs to 14 residues. V gave up 6 bases and J gave up 3 bases, with 15 bases separating them. Germline V lookup: CDR1 MNHEY, CDR2 SVGAGI. CDR3 in amino acids: CASSPRGAYYEQYF. CDR3 nucleotides: TGTGCCAGCAGCCCCCGGGGGGCATACTACGAGCAGTACTTC.

This clone was counted a few times. This chain links TRBV5-1 with TRBJ1-2; TRBD1 is a possible D gene (5 bases). This CDR3 is built from 14 residues. V lost 5 bases and J lost 3, with 14 bases in between. Per the germline V gene, CDR1 is SGHRS and CDR2 is YFSETQ. CDR3 sequence: CASRPEWGDYGYTF. The CDR3 DNA reads TGCGCCAGCAGGCCCGAATGGGGGGACTATGGCTACACCTTC. Supplemented by reference TRBV5-1 and TRBJ1-2, the full variable domain reads KAGVTQTPRYLIKTRGQQVTLSCSPISGHRSVSWYQQTPGQGLQFLFEYFSETQRNKGNFPGRFSGRQFSNSRSEMNVSTLELGDSALYLCASRPEWGDYGYTFGSGTRLTVV.

CDR3 sequence (DNA): TGTGCCAGCAGCCTCGGCGGGGGGATTCAGTACTTC. Its translation: CASSLGGGIQYF. This sequence joins TRBV7-8 and TRBJ2-4, with TRBD2 matching 8 bases. The CDR3 totals 12 residues. The trim removed 5 bases at V and 10 bases at J, leaving 4 bases unmatched. Looked up from germline, CDR1 is SGHVS and CDR2 is FQNEAQ.

The CDR3 DNA is TGTGCCAGCAGGAGAGATCTACAGGGGGGTGGCTACACCTTC. This codes for CASRRDLQGGGYTF. The chain has TRBV6-5 and TRBJ1-2, with 8 bases fitting TRBD1. Germline V gene lookup returns CDR1 MNHEY and CDR2 SVGAGI. V trimming: 6 bases; J trimming: 7 bases; junction bases outside the gene matches: 10. CDR3 size: 14 residues.

In its sample, this clone was seen a few times. The V and J genes are TRBV2 and TRBJ1-4; 9 bases map to TRBD1. The V segment lost 7 bases and the J segment 8 bases; nucleotides outside the gene matches: 14. The CDR3 runs to 16 residues. Germline V CDR1 and CDR2: SNHLY, FYNNEI. The CDR3: CASMRHSQGAGEKLFF. In DNA, the CDR3 is TGTGCCAGCATGAGGCACTCACAGGGGGCAGGGGAAAAACTGTTTTTT.

V is TRBV6-2 or TRBV6-3 and J is TRBJ2-7, with D perhaps matching TRBD2 (6 bases). Germline assignment: CDR1 MNHEY and CDR2 SVGEGT. The CDR3 runs to 12 residues. Deletions cut 5 bases from V and 4 bases from J, with 9 bases between. The CDR3 DNA sequence: TGTGCCAGCAGTCGGGGGTTTTACGAGCAGTACTTC. Translation gives CASSRGFYEQYF.

V usage is TRBV6-5 and J usage is TRBJ1-2, with a weak D call TRBD1 (6 bases). Germline-derived CDR1 and CDR2 are MNHEY and SVGAGI. The CDR3 runs 13 residues. The ends were cut back, 9 bases at V and 9 bases at J, with 20 bases in the middle. This CDR3 reads CASYGTSSFSYTF. CDR3 bases: TGTGCCAGTTACGGGACATCATCTTTTAGCTACACCTTC.

This clone was counted once. The J gene is TRBJ2-1, the V gene TRBV27; 8 positions match TRBD2. Germline CDR1 MNHEY, CDR2 SMNVEV (reference sequence). Trimming removed 3 bases from V and 8 bases from J; junction bases left unmatched: 9. The CDR3 sequence is 15 residues long. In DNA, the CDR3 is TGTGCCAGCAGTTTCCTCAACGCACTAGCGGATGAGCAGTTCTTC. Amino acid sequence: CASSFLNALADEQFF.

The gene calls are TRBV5-4 and TRBJ1-1, with D unclear. Trimming left V 0 bases short and J 4 bases short, with 19 bases between. The CDR3 is 17 amino acids. Per the germline V gene, CDR1 is SGHNT and CDR2 is YYREEE (reference sequence). The CDR3 reads CASSLAGNPSRRTEAFF. The CDR3 DNA is TGTGCCAGCAGCTTGGCGGGGAACCCGAGTAGACGCACTGAAGCTTTCTTT.

Written as DNA, the CDR3 is TGCGCCAGCAGCTTGGAAACAGGGACGAACGGAAACACCATATATTTT. Protein: CASSLETGTNGNTIYF. The genes are TRBV5-1 and TRBJ1-3; maybe TRBD1 (6 bases). V was trimmed by 0 bases and J by 4 bases, leaving 14 bases between them. The CDR3 contains 16 residues. CDR1 is SGHRS and CDR2 is YFSETQ in the germline V gene.

The CDR3 DNA sequence: TGTGCCAGCAGTTTACAGGGATTCTATGGCTACACCTTC. Its protein product is CASSLQGFYGYTF. The rearrangement links TRBV28 to TRBJ1-2, with D perhaps TRBD1 (5 bases). Trimming stripped 2 bases from V and 4 bases from J, with 8 bases between. CDR1 and CDR2 (germline): MDHEN, SYDVKM. The CDR3 is 13 amino acids.

The V gene is TRBV18, the J gene TRBJ2-7, with 8 bases lining up with TRBD1. Trimming cost V 0 bases and J 6 bases; bases outside gene matches: 7. This CDR3 spans 15 amino acids. Germline V gene sequence: CDR1 KGHSH, CDR2 LQKENI. CDR3 region: CASSPPSQGAREQYF. The CDR3, as DNA: TGTGCCAGCTCACCACCATCCCAGGGGGCTCGCGAGCAGTACTTC. Full variable domain (missing parts from reference TRBV18 and TRBJ2-7): NAGVMQNPRHLVRRRGQEARLRCSPMKGHSHVYWYRQLPEEGLKFMVYLQKENIIDESGMPKERFSAEFPKEGPSILRIQQVVRGDSAAYFCASSPPSQGAREQYFGPGTRLTVT.

The chain combines TRBV9 with TRBJ1-6; D unclear. The germline CDR1 and CDR2 sequences are SGDLS and YYNGEE. The CDR3 has 16 amino acids. Trimming removed 0 bases at V and 7 bases at J, with 14 bases between. Here the CDR3 DNA reads TGTGCCAGCAGCGTAGAATCGGGAAGGACCAATTCACCCCTCCACTTT. It yields the protein CASSVESGRTNSPLHF.

The V and J genes are TRBV7-2 and TRBJ1-4; D unresolved. CDR3 length: 18 amino acids. V was pared by 1 base and J by 0 bases, with 15 bases between. Looked up from germline, CDR1 is SGHTA and CDR2 is FQGNSA. The CDR3 nucleotides read TGTGCCAGCAGCTTAGGCTTCCAATCCATAGCAACTAATGAAAAACTGTTTTTT. Translated, it gives CASSLGFQSIATNEKLFF.